This T cell receptor beta chain was captured in a study of T cells in tuberculosis. At the level of the study: CD1B tetramers identified T cells specific for mycobacterial lipid GMM. IGRA-negative adolescents, IGRA-positive adolescents with latent tuberculosis and adults with active tuberculosis formed this South African cohort. Study conclusions and caveats: Smaller alpha distances in active tuberculosis partly reflected shorter CDR3-alpha lengths.

This clone appeared a single time. Antigen specificity is unknown. One end of the junction is discordant with germline, which a read error may explain. Repertoires were generated with immunoSEQ multiplex PCR, while TCRdb's copy carries only in-frame clones and drops some. The table has around 25,000 clones, more than 80% seen once. Latent tuberculosis screening used tuberculin skin test and IGRA at entry. This sequence originates from a donor aged 10-30 years with latent tuberculosis or without tuberculosis infection. Some clones in this sample may be carry-over from other donors' samples. Specimen: PBMCs.

CDR3 DNA: TGCGCCAGCAGTTTGGGACAGGGGAATTCACCCCTCCACTTT. Translating it yields CASSLGQGNSPLHF. This chain joins TRBV5-1 and TRBJ1-6; 10 bases align to TRBD1. The CDR3 is made up of 14 amino acids. Germline V gives CDR1 SGHRS, CDR2 YFSETQ.